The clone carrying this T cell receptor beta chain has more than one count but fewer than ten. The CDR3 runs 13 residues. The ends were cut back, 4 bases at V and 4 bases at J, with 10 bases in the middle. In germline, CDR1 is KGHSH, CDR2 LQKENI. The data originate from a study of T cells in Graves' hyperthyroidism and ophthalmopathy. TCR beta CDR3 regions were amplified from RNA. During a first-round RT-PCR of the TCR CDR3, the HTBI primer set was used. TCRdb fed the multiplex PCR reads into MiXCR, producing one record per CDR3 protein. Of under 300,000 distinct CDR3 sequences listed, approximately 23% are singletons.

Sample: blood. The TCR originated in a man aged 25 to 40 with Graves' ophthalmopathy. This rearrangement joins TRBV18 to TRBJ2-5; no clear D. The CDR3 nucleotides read TGTGCCAGCTCACTTCAAGAAGGAGAGACCCAGTACTTC. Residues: CASSLQEGETQYF.